This entry describes one T cell receptor (beta chain). What it binds is unknown. This specimen comes from a study of siplizumab effects on memory and regulatory T cells. This CDR3 contains 13 residues. Trimming stripped 2 bases from V and 4 bases from J, with 10 bases between. Germline V lookup: CDR1 SGDLS, CDR2 YYNGEE. General observations from the study: Greater diversity than memory cells seemed evident in naive T cells, which also appeared to be major alloresponse contributors. Tregs that proliferated in siplizumab cultures did not have their suppressive function confirmed.

The repertoire was sequenced with immunoSEQ multiplex PCR; TCRdb's copy has only in-frame clones and lacks some. The sample holds about 94,000 clones, around 94% seen once. What was sequenced was non-Treg CD4+ T cells sorted from blood. The sequence was obtained from a human donor in good health. The chain is built from TRBV9 and TRBJ2-7, with D uncertain. DNA of the CDR3: TGTGCCAGCAGCGTCCAGGCTGAGTACGAGCAGTACTTC. Its translation is CASSVQAEYEQYF.